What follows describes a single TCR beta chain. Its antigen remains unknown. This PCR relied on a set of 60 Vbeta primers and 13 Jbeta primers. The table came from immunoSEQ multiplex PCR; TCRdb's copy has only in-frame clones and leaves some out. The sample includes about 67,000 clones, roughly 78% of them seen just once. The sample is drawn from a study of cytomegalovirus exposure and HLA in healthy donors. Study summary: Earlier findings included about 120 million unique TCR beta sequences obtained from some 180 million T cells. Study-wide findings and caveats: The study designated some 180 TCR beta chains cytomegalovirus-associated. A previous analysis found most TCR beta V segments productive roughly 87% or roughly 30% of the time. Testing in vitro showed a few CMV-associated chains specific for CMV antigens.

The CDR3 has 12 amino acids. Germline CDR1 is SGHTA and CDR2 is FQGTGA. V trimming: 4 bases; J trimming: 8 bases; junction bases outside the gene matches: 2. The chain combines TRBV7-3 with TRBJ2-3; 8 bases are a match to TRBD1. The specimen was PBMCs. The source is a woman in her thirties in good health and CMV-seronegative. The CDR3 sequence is CASSSDRGTQYF. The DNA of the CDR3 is TGTGCCAGCAGCTCCGACAGGGGTACGCAGTATTTT.